Listed here is a single T cell receptor beta chain. Sequenced by immunoSEQ multiplex PCR; TCRdb stores in-frame clones only, minus some. The profile shows about 13,000 clones, more than 65% of them singletons. This sample was included in a study of tumor-infiltrating lymphocytes in localized non-small cell lung cancer. At the level of the study: Some samples were collected after neoadjuvant chemotherapy; smokers, never-smokers and several histologies were included.

CDR3 length: 15 amino acids. V lost 3 bases and J lost 3, with 15 bases in between. CDR1 MNHNS and CDR2 SASEGT come from the germline V gene. Material: lung tumor tissue. V is TRBV6-1 and J is TRBJ2-7; D unresolved. This TCR derives from a human donor with non-small cell lung cancer. CDR3 in DNA: TGTGCCAGCAGTGATACATCCCCCACAAACTACGAGCAGTACTTC. This sequence encodes CASSDTSPTNYEQYF.